The present TCR beta chain was sequenced within a study of blood T cell repertoires in COVID-19. Study-wide context: Acute and convalescent COVID-19 specimens originated in the United States, Italy and Spain. T cells, B-cell-depleted T cells, or PBMCs provided the cDNA or gDNA that served as material.

Germline CDR1 and CDR2: SNHLY and FYNNEI. J lost 7 bases, V lost 5 bases, and 16 bases had no gene match. This CDR3 is built from 17 residues. Per the study methods: For nucleated cells, counts were estimated from reference gene primer amplification. This table comes from immunoSEQ multiplex PCR, and its TCRdb copy is limited to in-frame clones, with some not included. D and trimming come from the DNA, and the V and J calls and clone size come from that table. The sample comprises some 70,000 clones, over 75% of which are singletons, and around 2.9% rests with the top ten. This clonotype was sampled from an elderly man with acute or convalescent COVID-19. The specimen sequenced was peripheral blood. The chain recombines TRBV2 with TRBJ2-1; 8 bases agree with TRBD2. DNA for the CDR3: TGTGCCAGCAGTAAACGTATTGTACTAGCGGCATGGAATGAGCAGTTCTTC. Protein sequence: CASSKRIVLAAWNEQFF.